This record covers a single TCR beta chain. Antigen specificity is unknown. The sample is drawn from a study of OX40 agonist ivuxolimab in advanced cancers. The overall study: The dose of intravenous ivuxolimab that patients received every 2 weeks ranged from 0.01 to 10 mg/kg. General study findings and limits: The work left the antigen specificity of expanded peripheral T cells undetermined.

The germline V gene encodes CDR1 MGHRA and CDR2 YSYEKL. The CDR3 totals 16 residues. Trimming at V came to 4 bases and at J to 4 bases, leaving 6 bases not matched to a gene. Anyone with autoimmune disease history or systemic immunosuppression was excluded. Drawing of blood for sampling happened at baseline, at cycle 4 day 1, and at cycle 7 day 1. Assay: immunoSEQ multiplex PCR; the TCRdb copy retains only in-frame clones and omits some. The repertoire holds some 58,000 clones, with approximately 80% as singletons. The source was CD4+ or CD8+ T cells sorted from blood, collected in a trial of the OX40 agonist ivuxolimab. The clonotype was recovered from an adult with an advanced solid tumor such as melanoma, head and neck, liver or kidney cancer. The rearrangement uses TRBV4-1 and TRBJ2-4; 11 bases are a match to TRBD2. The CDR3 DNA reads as TGCGCCAGCAGCCTGACTAGCGGGGTGGGTAAAAACATTCAGTACTTC. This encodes CASSLTSGVGKNIQYF.